This record covers a single TCR beta chain. At the DNA level, this CDR3 is encoded by other sequences in the same sample as well. This sample is part of a study of blood T cell repertoires in COVID-19. Across the whole study: Whether acute or convalescent, the COVID-19 samples came from the United States, Italy and Spain. From T cells, B-cell-depleted T cells, or PBMCs came the material, which was cDNA or gDNA.

Authors' processing steps: By means of reference gene primer amplification, nucleated cell counts were estimated. Generated by immunoSEQ multiplex PCR, the TCRdb table keeps only in-frame clones and is missing some. V, J and clone size reflect that table, while D and trimming were determined from the DNA. The profile covers about 190,000 clones, with around 80% appearing a single time and about 2.8% taken by the ten largest. This CDR3 contains 15 residues. V lost 4 bases, J lost 5 bases, and 5 bases stayed unmatched. From germline, CDR1 is SNHLY and CDR2 FYNNEI. Sequencing was performed on peripheral blood. This sequence was found in an elderly woman with active or convalescent COVID-19. This chain joins TRBV2 and TRBJ2-5, with 12 positions matching TRBD2. CDR3 protein: CASSALAGGQETQYF. DNA for the CDR3: TGTGCCAGCAGTGCTCTAGCGGGGGGGCAGGAGACCCAGTACTTC.